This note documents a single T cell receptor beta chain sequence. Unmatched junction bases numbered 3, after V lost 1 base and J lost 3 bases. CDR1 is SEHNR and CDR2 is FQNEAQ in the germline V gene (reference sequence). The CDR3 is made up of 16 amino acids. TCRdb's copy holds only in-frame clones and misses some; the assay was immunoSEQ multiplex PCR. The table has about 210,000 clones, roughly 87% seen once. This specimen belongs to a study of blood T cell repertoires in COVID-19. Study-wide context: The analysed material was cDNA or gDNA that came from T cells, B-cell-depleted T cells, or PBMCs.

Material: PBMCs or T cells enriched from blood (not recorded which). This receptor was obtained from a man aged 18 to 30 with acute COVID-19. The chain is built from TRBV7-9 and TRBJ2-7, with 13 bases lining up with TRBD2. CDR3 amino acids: CASSLDWTSGSYEQYF. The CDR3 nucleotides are TGTGCCAGCAGCTTAGATTGGACTAGCGGGAGCTACGAGCAGTACTTC. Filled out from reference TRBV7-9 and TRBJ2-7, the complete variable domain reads DTGVSQNPRHKITKRGQNVTFRCDPISEHNRLYWYRQTLGQGPEFLTYFQNEAQLEKSRLLSDRFSAERPKGSFSTLEIQRTEQGDSAMYLCASSLDWTSGSYEQYFGPGTRLTVT.